The clone carrying this T cell receptor (beta chain) was observed at least ten times. The sample belongs to a study of T cells in Graves' hyperthyroidism and ophthalmopathy. The CDR3 runs 14 residues. V shed 5 bases and J shed 6 bases, with 16 bases lying between them. The V gene's germline CDR1 is SGHTA and CDR2 FQGNSA. It was RNA transcripts that yielded the amplified TCR beta CDR3 regions. Using the HTBI primer set, a first-round RT-PCR was run on the TCR CDR3. TCRdb reanalysed the multiplex PCR reads using MiXCR and keeps one entry per CDR3 protein. The sample holds about 350,000 distinct CDR3 sequences, roughly 14% seen once.

Sequencing was done on a sample of blood. The receptor's source is a woman aged 30 to 39 with Graves' hyperthyroidism. The gene calls are TRBV7-2 and TRBJ1-2, with D uncertain. The CDR3 DNA sequence: TGTGCCAGCAGCCTCATGAGGGTTAGGGATGGCTACACCTTC. It specifies CASSLMRVRDGYTF.